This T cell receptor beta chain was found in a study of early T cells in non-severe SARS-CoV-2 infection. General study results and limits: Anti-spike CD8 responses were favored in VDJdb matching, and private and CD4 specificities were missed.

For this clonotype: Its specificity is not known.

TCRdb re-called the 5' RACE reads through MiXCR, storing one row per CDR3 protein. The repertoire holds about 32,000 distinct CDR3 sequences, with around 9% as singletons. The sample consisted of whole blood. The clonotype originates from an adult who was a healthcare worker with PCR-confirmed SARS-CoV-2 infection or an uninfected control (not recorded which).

The CDR3 DNA sequence: TGCAGTGCTAGAAAGGTTAATGGACAGGGGACAGATACGCAGTATTTT. This sequence encodes CSARKVNGQGTDTQYF. The gene calls are TRBV20-1 and TRBJ2-3, with 9 bases lining up with TRBD1. The germline gives CDR1 DFQATT, CDR2 SNEGSKA (reference sequence). With 2 bases clipped from V and 3 bases from J, the junction kept 9 bases outside the gene matches. The CDR3 has 16 amino acids.